The next 18 T cell receptor beta chains were all read from a single sample in a study of T cell responses to AZD1222 COVID-19 vaccine. Assay used: immunoSEQ multiplex PCR; TCRdb lists only in-frame clones, some missing. The table shows 150,000 to 200,000 clones, with approximately 90% occurring only once. Here the sequenced sample was peripheral blood, taken on day 0 of AZD1222 vaccination. The receptors were gathered from an adult in good health.

V usage is TRBV3-1 (or the pseudogene TRBV3-2) and J usage is TRBJ1-5; D unresolved. The CDR3 contains 16 residues. V was cut by 1 base and J by 3 bases, with 13 bases left in between. Germline V gene lookup returns CDR1 LGHDT and CDR2 YNNKEL (reference sequence). The CDR3 spells CASSQAGGSYNQPQHF. The CDR3, as DNA: TGTGCCAGCAGCCAAGCGGGAGGGTCCTACAATCAGCCCCAGCATTTT.

This chain uses TRBV29-1 with TRBJ2-1, with 10 bases aligning to TRBD2. Per the germline V gene, CDR1 is SQVTM and CDR2 is ANQGSEA. Trimming took 4 bases from V and 5 from J; bases not matched to a gene: 5. This CDR3 has 14 residues. The DNA of the CDR3 is TGCAGCGTTGGTAGGACTAGCGGAAACAATGAGCAGTTCTTC. This gives the protein CSVGRTSGNNEQFF.

The rearrangement joins TRBV10-2 to TRBJ2-5; possible D gene TRBD2, 6 bases. V gave up 2 bases and J gave up 2 bases, with 18 bases separating them. Germline CDR1 is WSHSY and CDR2 is SAAADI. The CDR3 runs to 17 residues. CDR3: CASSETGLPWEQETQYF. DNA for the CDR3: TGCGCCAGCAGTGAGACCGGACTACCCTGGGAACAAGAGACCCAGTACTTC.

CDR3 nucleotide sequence: TGTGCCAGCAGTGAAGGGACAGGGATCGGTTGGATTCAGCCCCAGCATTTT. Translated, it gives CASSEGTGIGWIQPQHF. The chain recombines TRBV25-1 with TRBJ1-5; 9 nucleotides match TRBD1. This CDR3 spans 17 amino acids. Trimming cost V 2 bases and J 6 bases; bases outside gene matches: 11. The germline CDR1 and CDR2 sequences are MGHDK and SYGVNS.

For the CDR3, the DNA is TGTGCCAGCTCACCACCGCCGGGGGGCGTGAGGGAAAAACTGTTTTTT. Its translation: CASSPPPGGVREKLFF. V is TRBV18 and J is TRBJ1-4; D is possibly TRBD1 (6 bases). CDR1 is KGHSH, CDR2 LQKENI, per germline. This CDR3 has 16 amino acids. With 0 bases removed from V and 8 bases from J, the gap between germline ends came to 16 bases.

The V gene is TRBV28, the J gene TRBJ1-1; D is perhaps TRBD1 (5 bases). CDR1 MDHEN and CDR2 SYDVKM come from the germline V gene. The CDR3 extends over 14 amino acids. Deletions cut 2 bases from V and 4 bases from J, with 11 bases between. CDR3 DNA: TGTGCCAGCAGTTTAGGGGCCTTACCCACTGAAGCTTTCTTT. Translated: CASSLGALPTEAFF.

This chain uses TRBV28 with TRBJ2-7; TRBD2 agrees at 9 bases. Per the germline V gene, CDR1 is MDHEN and CDR2 is SYDVKM. Germline trimming cut 3 bases from V and 1 base from J; bases unmatched to any gene: 10. The CDR3 runs to 17 residues. Here the CDR3 reads CASSLNLLAGPSYEQYF. CDR3 bases: TGTGCCAGCAGTTTGAACCTCCTAGCGGGACCGTCCTACGAGCAGTACTTC.

As regards this clone: One end of the junction varies from germline; a read error may be responsible. This chain joins TRBV29-1 and TRBJ1-4, with 9 bases identical to TRBD1. The CDR3 totals 14 residues. The germline CDR1 and CDR2 sequences are SQVTM and ANQGSEA. In nucleotides, the CDR3 is TGCAGCGTTAAAGACAGGGGGGAGAATGAAAAACTGTTTTTT. Amino acid sequence: CSVKDRGENEKLFF.

The chain carries TRBV19 and TRBJ2-7; maybe TRBD1 (5 bases). CDR1 is LNHDA and CDR2 is SQIVND in the germline V gene (reference sequence). The CDR3 runs 13 residues. Between the trimmed V and J ends, which lost 6 bases and 0 bases, there was a span of 9 bases. The CDR3 protein is CASRRQFSYEQYF. The DNA for the CDR3 is TGTGCCAGTAGGAGACAGTTCTCCTACGAGCAGTACTTC.

Of note for this clone: The germline gene is not matched at one end of the junction; a read error may be the cause. As DNA, the CDR3 is TGTGTCAGCAGTTTAGCGGGCTCCTACAATGAGCAGTTCTTC. Its protein is CVSSLAGSYNEQFF. The chain recombines TRBV28 with TRBJ2-1; 7 bases align to TRBD2. The CDR3 length is 14 residues. The V gene's germline CDR1 is MDHEN and CDR2 SYDVKM. The full variable domain, its missing parts supplied by reference TRBV28 and TRBJ2-1, is DVKVTQSSRYLVKRTGEKVFLECVQDMDHENMFWYRQDPGLGLRLIYFSYDVKMKEKGDIPEGYSVSREKKERFSLILESASTNQTSMYLCVSSLAGSYNEQFFGPGTRLTVL.

The chain uses TRBV7-2 and TRBJ2-1, with D maybe TRBD2 (5 bases). Trimming took off 3 bases at V and 4 bases at J, with 10 bases between the two ends. The CDR3 runs to 14 residues. CDR1 is SGHTA and CDR2 is FQGNSA in the germline V gene. The CDR3 here is CASSFQRIYNEQFF. DNA for the CDR3: TGTGCCAGCAGCTTCCAGCGGATATACAATGAGCAGTTCTTC. Using reference TRBV7-2 and TRBJ2-1 for the parts outside the CDR3, the full variable domain is GAGVSQSPSNKVTEKGKDVELRCDPISGHTALYWYRQSLGQGLEFLIYFQGNSAPDKSGLPSDRFSAERTGGSVSTLTIQRTQQEDSAVYLCASSFQRIYNEQFFGPGTRLTVL.

The chain uses TRBV19 and TRBJ1-3; a weak D match, TRBD1 (6 bases). Germline values: CDR1 LNHDA, CDR2 SQIVND (reference sequence). The CDR3 runs 19 residues. The V end was cut by 4 bases, the J end by 0 bases, with 22 bases between. The CDR3: CASSRTASFQTASGNTIYF. CDR3 DNA sequence: TGTGCCAGTAGTAGGACAGCAAGCTTTCAAACCGCCTCTGGAAACACCATATATTTT.

The gene calls are TRBV28 and TRBJ2-7, with TRBD1 matching 7 bases. Germline V gene data show CDR1 as MDHEN and CDR2 as SYDVKM. The CDR3 extends over 15 amino acids. The junction had 10 bases not matched to a gene; V was cut back by 8 bases and J by 0 bases. The CDR3 loop is CASFSRRGISYEQYF. The DNA of the CDR3 is TGTGCCAGCTTCAGCCGCAGGGGGATCTCCTACGAGCAGTACTTC. The variable domain in full, with the rest retrieved from reference TRBV28 and TRBJ2-7, is DVKVTQSSRYLVKRTGEKVFLECVQDMDHENMFWYRQDPGLGLRLIYFSYDVKMKEKGDIPEGYSVSREKKERFSLILESASTNQTSMYLCASFSRRGISYEQYFGPGTRLTVT.

This clone was counted only a few times. The rearrangement uses TRBV6-5 and TRBJ1-2; TRBD1 is a possible D gene (5 bases). From germline, CDR1 is MNHEY and CDR2 SVGAGI. The ends were cut back, 0 bases at V and 6 bases at J, with 17 bases in the middle. The CDR3 covers 16 residues. The CDR3 loop reads CASSYSTARALNGYTF. The CDR3 DNA is TGTGCCAGCAGTTACTCGACAGCGCGAGCTTTAAATGGCTACACCTTC.

In DNA, the CDR3 is TGCGCCAGCAGCCAAGGGACTCCCCTAGGCGCCACCAATGAGCAGTTCTTC. This gives the protein CASSQGTPLGATNEQFF. The chain uses TRBV4-1 and TRBJ2-1; possible D gene TRBD2, 5 bases. The CDR3 contains 17 residues. Germline CDR1 is MGHRA and CDR2 is YSYEKL. The V end was cut by 1 base, the J end by 6 bases, with 19 bases between.

The V and J genes are TRBV14 and TRBJ1-2, with D possibly being TRBD1 (6 bases). The CDR3 runs 15 residues. Germline V gene data show CDR1 as SGHDN and CDR2 as FVKESK. V lost 1 base to trimming and J lost 1 base, with 10 bases between them. The DNA of the CDR3 is TGTGCCAGCAGCCAAGGCGGGACACTTAACTATGGCTACACCTTC. Amino acid sequence: CASSQGGTLNYGYTF.

This chain connects TRBV4-2 to TRBJ2-7, with 7 bases fitting TRBD2. Germline V CDR1 and CDR2: LGHNA, YNFKEQ. After removal of 3 bases from V and 0 bases from J, the junction contained 11 bases not matched to a gene. This CDR3 spans 17 amino acids. The CDR3 sequence: CASSQGGRTEGSYEQYF. The CDR3 nucleotides read TGTGCCAGCAGCCAGGGGGGGAGAACAGAAGGCTCCTACGAGCAGTACTTC.

The CDR3 protein is CASSLGLAGFGEQFF. The CDR3 DNA reads as TGTGCCAGCAGCCTGGGACTAGCGGGGTTCGGAGAGCAGTTCTTC. This rearrangement joins TRBV7-3 to TRBJ2-1, with 13 bases aligning to TRBD2. Unmatched junction bases numbered 8, after V lost 5 bases and J lost 10 bases. This CDR3 is built from 15 residues. Germline-derived CDR1 and CDR2 are SGHTA and FQGTGA.